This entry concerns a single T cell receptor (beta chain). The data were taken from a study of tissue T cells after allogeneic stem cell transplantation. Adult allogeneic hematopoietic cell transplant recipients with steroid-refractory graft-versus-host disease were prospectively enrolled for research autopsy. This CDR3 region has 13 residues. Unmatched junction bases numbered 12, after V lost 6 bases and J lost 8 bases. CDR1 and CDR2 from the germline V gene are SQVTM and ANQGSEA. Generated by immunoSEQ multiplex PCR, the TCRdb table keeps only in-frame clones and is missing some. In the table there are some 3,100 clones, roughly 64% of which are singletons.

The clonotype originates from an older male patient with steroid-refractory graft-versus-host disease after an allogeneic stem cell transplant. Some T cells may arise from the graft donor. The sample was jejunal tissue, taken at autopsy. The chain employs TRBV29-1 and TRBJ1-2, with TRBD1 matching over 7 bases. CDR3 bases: TGCAGCGTGGGTGAGACAGGGAGTGGGGGCTACACCTTC. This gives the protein CSVGETGSGGYTF.